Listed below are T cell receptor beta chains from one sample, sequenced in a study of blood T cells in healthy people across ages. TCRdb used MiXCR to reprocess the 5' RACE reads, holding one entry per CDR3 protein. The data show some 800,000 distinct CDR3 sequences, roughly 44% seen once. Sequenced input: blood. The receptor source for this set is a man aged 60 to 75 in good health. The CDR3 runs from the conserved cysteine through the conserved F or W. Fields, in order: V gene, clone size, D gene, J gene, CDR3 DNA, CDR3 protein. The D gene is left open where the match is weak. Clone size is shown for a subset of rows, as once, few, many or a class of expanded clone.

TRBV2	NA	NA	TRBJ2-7	TGTGCCAGCAGTGACCCTCCGCCTACCTACGAGCAGTACTTC	CASSDPPPTYEQYF
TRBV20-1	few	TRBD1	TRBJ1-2	TGCAGTGCCCTACATCGACAGGGCGCCTATGGCTACACCTTC	CSALHRQGAYGYTF
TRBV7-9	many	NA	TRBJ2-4	TGTGCCAGCAGCTTGAGGGGGGGCACCACCACGGACATTCAGTACTTC	CASSLRGGTTTDIQYF
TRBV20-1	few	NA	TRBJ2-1	TGCAGTGCTAGTTCGGGGCCCTACAATGAGCAGTTCTTC	CSASSGPYNEQFF
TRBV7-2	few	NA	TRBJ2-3	TGTGCCAGCAGCCCCTACGCGGGCGGTACGCAGTATTTT	CASSPYAGGTQYF
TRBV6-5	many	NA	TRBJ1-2	TGTGCCAGCAGTTATGGCTTATTCTATGGCTACACCTTC	CASSYGLFYGYTF
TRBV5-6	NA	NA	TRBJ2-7	TGTGCCAGCAGCTCACTGGGCCACGAGCAGTACTTC	CASSSLGHEQYF
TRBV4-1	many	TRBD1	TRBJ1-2	TGCGCCAGCAGCCAAGACCCGGGACAGAACTATGGCTACACCTTC	CASSQDPGQNYGYTF
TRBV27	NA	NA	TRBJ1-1	TGTGCCAGCAGTGGAATCCGGGGCCGGTACACTGAAGCTTTCTTT	CASSGIRGRYTEAFF
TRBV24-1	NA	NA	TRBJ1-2	TGTGCCACCAGTGATAGCAGGGGCTTCGGCTACACCTTC	CATSDSRGFGYTF
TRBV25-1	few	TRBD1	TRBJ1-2	TGTGCCAGCGGCACTGGGACAGTCTATGGCTACACCTTC	CASGTGTVYGYTF
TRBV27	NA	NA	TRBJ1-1	TGTGCCAGCAGTTTATCTATGGCATCTATTTCCCACAGGAACACTGAAGCTTTCTTT	CASSLSMASISHRNTEAFF
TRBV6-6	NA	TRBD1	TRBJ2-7	TGTGCCAGCAGTAAGCAGGGGGCGGTGGAGCAGTACTTC	CASSKQGAVEQYF
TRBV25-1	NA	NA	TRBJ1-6	TGTGCCAGCAGTGCTACTTCAGGGTCGGCCTATAATTCACCCCTCCACTTT	CASSATSGSAYNSPLHF
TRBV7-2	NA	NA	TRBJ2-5	TGTGCCAGCAGCCCCTTCGGGTCCCAAGGGGTGACCCAGTACTTC	CASSPFGSQGVTQYF
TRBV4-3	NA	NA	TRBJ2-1	TGCGCCAGCAGCCAAGATGTGGCAGGGACCTACAATGAGCAGTTCTTC	CASSQDVAGTYNEQFF
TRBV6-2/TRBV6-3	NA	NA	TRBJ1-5	TGTGCCAGCAGGGTAGGCGATCAGCCCCAGCATTTT	CASRVGDQPQHF
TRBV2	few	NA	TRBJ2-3	TGTGCCAGCAGTGAAGCGGACGGGGATACGCAGTATTTT	CASSEADGDTQYF
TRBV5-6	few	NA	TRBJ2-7	TGTGCCAGCAGCTTGGGAAACGAGTACGAGCAGTACTTC	CASSLGNEYEQYF
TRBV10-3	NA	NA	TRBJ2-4	TGTGCCATCAGTGGAACCCAGTACTTC	CAISGTQYF
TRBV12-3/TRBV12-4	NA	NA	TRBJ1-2	TGTGCCAGCAGTCGGAGTCCAGGCGATGGCTACACCTTC	CASSRSPGDGYTF
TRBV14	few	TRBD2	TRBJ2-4	TGTGCCAGCAGCGGCTGGCGGGGGGATTTAGCCAAAAACATTCAGTACTTC	CASSGWRGDLAKNIQYF
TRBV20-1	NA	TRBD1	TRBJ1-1	TGCAGTGCTTGGACAGGGGTGGCTGAAGCTTTCTTT	CSAWTGVAEAFF
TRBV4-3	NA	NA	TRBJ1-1	TGCGCCAGCAGCCCGCGGGCGGGACGGATAAACACTGAAGCTTTCTTT	CASSPRAGRINTEAFF
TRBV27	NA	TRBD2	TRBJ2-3	TGTGCCAGCAGTTTGACTAGCTCCGCCCAGACGCAGTATTTT	CASSLTSSAQTQYF
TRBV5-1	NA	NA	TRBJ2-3	TGCGCCAGCAGCTTGCACAGGGTTGATACGCAGTATTTT	CASSLHRVDTQYF
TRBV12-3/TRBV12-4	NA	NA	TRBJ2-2	TGTGCCAGCAGTTTTGGGTTGACCGGGGAGCTGTTTTTT	CASSFGLTGELFF
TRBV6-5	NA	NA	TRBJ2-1	TGTGCCAGCAGTTACGGTGCCAGGGTCTACAATGAGCAGTTCTTC	CASSYGARVYNEQFF
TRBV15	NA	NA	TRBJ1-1	TGTGCCACCAGCAGAGCAGGGATTGAAGCTTTCTTT	CATSRAGIEAFF
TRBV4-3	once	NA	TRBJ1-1	TGCGCCAGCAGCCGAACCCCGGACAGGAACACTGAAGCTTTCTTT	CASSRTPDRNTEAFF
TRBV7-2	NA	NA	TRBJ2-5	TGTGCCAGCAGCTTATTGGGGTCGGCGGTAGAGACCCAGTACTTC	CASSLLGSAVETQYF
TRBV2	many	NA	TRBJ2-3	TGTGCCAGCAGTGAGGGCAGGATACGCACAGATACGCAGTATTTT	CASSEGRIRTDTQYF
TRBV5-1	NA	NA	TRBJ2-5	TGCGCCAGCAGCCTATTTATGAGCCAAGAGACCCAGTACTTC	CASSLFMSQETQYF
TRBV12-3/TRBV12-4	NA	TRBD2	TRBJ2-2	TGTGCCAGCAGCTACGCCGGGACTAGCGGGGGGGAGCTGTTTTTT	CASSYAGTSGGELFF
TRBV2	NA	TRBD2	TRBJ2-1	TGTGCCAGCTCGACTAGCGGGGGTGTCTACAATGAGCAGTTCTTC	CASSTSGGVYNEQFF
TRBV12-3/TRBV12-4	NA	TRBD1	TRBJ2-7	TGTGCCAGCAGCCCGAGACAGGGGGTTACCTACGAGCAGTACTTC	CASSPRQGVTYEQYF
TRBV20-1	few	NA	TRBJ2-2	TGCAGTGCTAGAGACCTGGGCGGGGAGCTGTTTTTT	CSARDLGGELFF
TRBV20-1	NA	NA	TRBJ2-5	TGCAGTGCTGCCCGCTTGGGGGAAGAGACCCAGTACTTC	CSAARLGEETQYF
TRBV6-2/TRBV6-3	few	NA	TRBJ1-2	TGTGCCAGCAGTTACTCGAAAGGGACCTATGGCTACACCTTC	CASSYSKGTYGYTF
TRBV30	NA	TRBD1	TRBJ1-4	TGTGCCTGGGGACACCAGGACAGGTCAAATGAAAAACTGTTTTTT	CAWGHQDRSNEKLFF